This TCR beta chain was identified in a study of T cell responses to AZD1222 COVID-19 vaccine. Findings and limits, study-wide: Repertoires were obtained only post-peak T cell response. After two AZD1222 doses, spike-specific TCR breadth and depth rose versus day 0.

The CDR3 loop spans 13 amino acids. Germline V gene sequence: CDR1 GTSNPN, CDR2 SVGIG (reference sequence). Deletions cut 2 bases from V and 0 bases from J, with 6 bases between. Produced via immunoSEQ multiplex PCR; TCRdb's table is partial and in-frame only. The sample has around 150,000 clones; around 90% are singletons. A remark on this clone: The target antigen is unknown.

This chain joins TRBV30 and TRBJ2-3, with D possibly being TRBD1 (6 bases). The clonotype was recovered from an adult in good health. The source was peripheral blood, collected on day 0 of AZD1222 vaccination. This CDR3 is CAWSRGSTDTQYF. The DNA for the CDR3 is TGTGCCTGGAGTAGGGGGAGCACAGATACGCAGTATTTT.